This T cell receptor (beta chain) was recorded in a study of OX40 agonist ivuxolimab in advanced cancers. Germline V gene sequence: CDR1 SNHLY, CDR2 FYNNEI. Trimming shortened V by 6 bases and J by 0 bases, and 8 bases separated the two germline ends. The CDR3 contains 14 residues. Data came from immunoSEQ multiplex PCR; TCRdb stores just in-frame clones and leaves some out. This table has around 44,000 clones, approximately 80% appearing once. Source: CD4+ or CD8+ T cells sorted from blood, taken in a trial of the OX40 agonist ivuxolimab. The chain carries TRBV2 and TRBJ1-4; D remains ambiguous. The TCR was taken from an adult with an advanced solid tumor such as melanoma, head and neck, liver or kidney cancer. The CDR3 bases are TGTGCCAGCAGCACAGAGGCAACTAATGAAAAACTGTTTTTT. This gives the protein CASSTEATNEKLFF.